These 9 T cell receptor beta chains share one sample of origin, sequenced in a study of blood T cells in healthy people across ages (dated by TCRdb to the mid-2010s). Library preparation employed 5' RACE. Sequencing was performed on an Illumina HiSeq 2500. A second about 7 to 11 cycle PCR used a sample-barcoded 5' primer and a J-beta primer mix. In TCRdb, the public reads were trimmed at Q25 with fastp and aligned with MiXCR, with productive beta chains retained. Each CDR3 protein appears once, grouped with its most common genes and DNA. The sample contains approximately 780,000 distinct CDR3 sequences, roughly 25% of them found a single time. The ten top clones hold 2.5% to 3.5% of the sample. The sample also formed part of further work on T cells of mothers and their children.

The specimen sequenced was blood. The receptors shown here come from a boy aged 10-17 years in good health.

This clonotype was found a few times. The rearrangement uses TRBV6-6 and TRBJ2-5, with D unresolved. Gene TRBJ2-1 matches the end of the DNA better, so the J call may be wrong. This CDR3 spans 13 amino acids. Per germline, CDR1 MNHNY and CDR2 SVGAGI (reference sequence). The CDR3 here is CASSYSSYNEQFF. CDR3 bases: TGTGCCAGCAGTTACTCTTCCTACAATGAGCAGTTCTTC.

This clonotype was detected ten times or more. V gene TRBV20-1 combines with J gene TRBJ2-5; D is undetermined. The CDR3 is 14 amino acids. Looked up from germline, CDR1 is DFQATT and CDR2 is SNEGSKA (reference sequence). V was pared by 1 base and J by 1 base, with 10 bases between. For the CDR3, the DNA is TGCAGTGCTAGAGCGGCCCACTCCCAAGAGACCCAGTACTTC. Its protein product is CSARAAHSQETQYF.

This clonotype was detected only a few times. The chain uses TRBV20-1 and TRBJ2-7; D not resolved. V was clipped by 3 bases and J by 3 bases, with 21 bases between them. CDR1 and CDR2 from the germline V gene are DFQATT and SNEGSKA (reference sequence). CDR3 length: 16 residues. CDR3 bases: TGCAGTGCTAGTCTGGTGGGGTTTGGCATCGGCTACGAGCAGTACTTC. As protein: CSASLVGFGIGYEQYF.

The CDR3 loop reads CAISESKGGGQPQHF. As DNA, the CDR3 is TGTGCCATCAGTGAGTCGAAAGGGGGCGGCCAGCCCCAGCATTTT. The chain joins TRBV10-3 to TRBJ1-5; 7 nucleotides align to TRBD1. Germline assignment: CDR1 ENHRY and CDR2 SYGVKD. The J segment lost 7 bases and the V segment lost 0 bases, leaving 6 bases of the junction unmatched. This CDR3 is built from 15 residues.

This clonotype was recorded at least ten times. The chain couples TRBV11-2 to TRBJ1-1, with a weak D call TRBD1 (6 bases). Per the germline V gene, CDR1 is SGHAT and CDR2 is FQNNGV. V shed 8 bases and J shed 0 bases, with 13 bases lying between them. The CDR3 length is 14 residues. Written as DNA, the CDR3 is TGTGCCAGCTCATTACAGGGCTTGAACACTGAAGCTTTCTTT. It specifies CASSLQGLNTEAFF.

This clonotype was detected only a few times. The V call is TRBV9, the J call TRBJ2-5; the match to TRBD2 covers 12 bases. Gene TRBJ2-1 matches the end of the DNA better, so the J call may be wrong. The CDR3 has 17 residues. Germline CDR1 and CDR2: SGDLS and YYNGEE. The CDR3 DNA is TGTGCCAGCAGCGTAGCTACGGGGCTAGCGGGGGGGAATGAGCAGTTCTTC. Protein: CASSVATGLAGGNEQFF.

The V gene is TRBV20-1, the J gene TRBJ2-5; unclear D gene. The J call may be faulty, since TRBJ2-1 better matches the DNA end. From germline, CDR1 is DFQATT and CDR2 SNEGSKA (reference sequence). The CDR3 spans 14 residues. The CDR3 sequence is CSAILPRKYNEQFF. CDR3 DNA sequence: TGCAGTGCTATCCTGCCAAGAAAATACAATGAGCAGTTCTTC.

This clonotype was observed a few times. V is TRBV5-1 and J is TRBJ2-7; TRBD2 matches at 7 bases. The V gene end was trimmed by 2 bases and the J gene end by 2 bases; junction bases not matched to a gene: 4. CDR1 is SGHRS, CDR2 YFSETQ, per germline. CDR3 length: 14 residues. The CDR3 region is CASSLAGRAYEQYF. The CDR3 DNA reads as TGCGCCAGCAGCTTAGCAGGGAGGGCCTACGAGCAGTACTTC.

This clonotype was observed a handful of times. This chain connects TRBV28 to TRBJ2-7, with D perhaps matching TRBD1 (6 bases). V lost 4 bases, J lost 1 base, and 11 bases lay in between. This CDR3 contains 14 residues. The germline gives CDR1 MDHEN, CDR2 SYDVKM. The CDR3 nucleotides read TGTGCCAGCAGTTCGCTCGACAGGTCCTACGAGCAGTACTTC. As protein: CASSSLDRSYEQYF.